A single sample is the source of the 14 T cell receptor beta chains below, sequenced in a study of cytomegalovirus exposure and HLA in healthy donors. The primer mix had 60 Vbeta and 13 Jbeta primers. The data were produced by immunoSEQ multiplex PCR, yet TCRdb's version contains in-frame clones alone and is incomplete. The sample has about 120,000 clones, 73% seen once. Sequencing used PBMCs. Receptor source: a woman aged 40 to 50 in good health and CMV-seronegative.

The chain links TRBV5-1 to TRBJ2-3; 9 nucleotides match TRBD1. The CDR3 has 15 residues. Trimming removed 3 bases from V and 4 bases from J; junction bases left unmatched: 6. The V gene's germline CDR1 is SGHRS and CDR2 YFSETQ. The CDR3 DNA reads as TGCGCCAGCAGCTGGGGACAGGGCGTAGCAGATACGCAGTATTTT. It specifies CASSWGQGVADTQYF.

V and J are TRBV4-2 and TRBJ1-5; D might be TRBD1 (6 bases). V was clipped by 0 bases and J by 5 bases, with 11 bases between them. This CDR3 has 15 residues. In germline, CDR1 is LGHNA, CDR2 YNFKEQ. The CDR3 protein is CASSQDYGQYQPQHF. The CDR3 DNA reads TGTGCCAGCAGCCAAGATTATGGACAGTATCAGCCCCAGCATTTT.

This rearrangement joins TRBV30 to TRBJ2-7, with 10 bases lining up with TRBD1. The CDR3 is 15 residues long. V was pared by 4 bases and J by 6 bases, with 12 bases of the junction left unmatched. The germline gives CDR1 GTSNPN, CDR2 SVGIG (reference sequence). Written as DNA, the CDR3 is TGTGCCTGGACCCTGTACGGGACAGGGGCTCGCGAGCAGTACTTC. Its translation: CAWTLYGTGAREQYF.

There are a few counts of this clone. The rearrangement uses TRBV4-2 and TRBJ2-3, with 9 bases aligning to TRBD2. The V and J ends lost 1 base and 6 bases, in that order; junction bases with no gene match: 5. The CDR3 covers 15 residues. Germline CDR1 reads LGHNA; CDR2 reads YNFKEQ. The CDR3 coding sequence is TGTGCCAGCAGCCAAGCGCGGGGGGGCATGGATACGCAGTATTTT. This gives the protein CASSQARGGMDTQYF.

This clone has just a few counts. CDR3 loop: CAWNSLAGSYEQYF. The DNA of the CDR3 is TGTGCCTGGAATTCCCTAGCGGGCTCCTACGAGCAGTACTTC. The chain couples TRBV30 to TRBJ2-7; 8 positions match TRBD2. This CDR3 contains 14 residues. The germline CDR1 and CDR2 sequences are GTSNPN and SVGIG (reference sequence). Trimming took 4 bases from V and 0 from J; bases not matched to a gene: 5.

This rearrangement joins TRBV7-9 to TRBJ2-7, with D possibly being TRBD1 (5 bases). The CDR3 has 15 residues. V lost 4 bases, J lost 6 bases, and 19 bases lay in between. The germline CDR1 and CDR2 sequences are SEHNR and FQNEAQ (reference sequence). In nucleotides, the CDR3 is TGTGCCAGCAGCTCGCTGACAGAGCTCCCTGTCGAGCAGTACTTC. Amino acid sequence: CASSSLTELPVEQYF.

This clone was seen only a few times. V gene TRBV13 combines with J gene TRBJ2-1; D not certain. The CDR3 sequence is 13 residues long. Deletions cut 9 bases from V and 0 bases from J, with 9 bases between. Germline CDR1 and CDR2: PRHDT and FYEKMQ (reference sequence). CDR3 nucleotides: TGTGCCAGTACATGGTACTCCTACAATGAGCAGTTCTTC. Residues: CASTWYSYNEQFF.

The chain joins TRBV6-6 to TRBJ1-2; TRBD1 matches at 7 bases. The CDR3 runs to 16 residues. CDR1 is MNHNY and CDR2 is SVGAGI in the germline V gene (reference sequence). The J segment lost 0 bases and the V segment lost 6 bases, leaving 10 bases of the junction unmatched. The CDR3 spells CASRLTGTSTNYGYTF. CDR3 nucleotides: TGTGCCAGCAGGCTGACAGGGACCTCGACTAACTATGGCTACACCTTC.

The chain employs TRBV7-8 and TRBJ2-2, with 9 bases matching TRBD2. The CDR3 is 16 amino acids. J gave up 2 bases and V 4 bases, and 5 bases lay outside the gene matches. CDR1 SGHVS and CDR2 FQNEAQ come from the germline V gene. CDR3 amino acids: CASSSSSGKNTGELFF. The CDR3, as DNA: TGTGCCAGCAGCTCCTCTAGCGGGAAAAACACCGGGGAGCTGTTTTTT.

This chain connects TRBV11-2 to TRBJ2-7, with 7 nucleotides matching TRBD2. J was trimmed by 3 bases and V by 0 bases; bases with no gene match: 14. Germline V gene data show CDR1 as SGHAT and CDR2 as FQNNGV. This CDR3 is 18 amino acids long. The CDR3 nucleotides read TGTGCCAGCAGCTTAGATCCCGGGGGAGGGAGTAGTAGCTACGAGCAGTACTTC. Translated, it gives CASSLDPGGGSSSYEQYF.

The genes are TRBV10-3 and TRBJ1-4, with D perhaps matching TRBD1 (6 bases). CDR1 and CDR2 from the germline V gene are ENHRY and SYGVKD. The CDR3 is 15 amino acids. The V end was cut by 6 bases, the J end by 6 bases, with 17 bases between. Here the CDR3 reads CAIRAGGGLHEKLFF. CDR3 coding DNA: TGTGCCATCAGGGCCGGGGGGGGGCTCCATGAAAAACTGTTTTTT.

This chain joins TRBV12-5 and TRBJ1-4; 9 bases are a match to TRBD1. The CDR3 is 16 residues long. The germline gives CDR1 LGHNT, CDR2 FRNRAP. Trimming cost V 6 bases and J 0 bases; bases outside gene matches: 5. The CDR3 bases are TGTGCTAGTGGACGGGACAGGGATGCAACTAATGAAAAACTGTTTTTT. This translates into CASGRDRDATNEKLFF.

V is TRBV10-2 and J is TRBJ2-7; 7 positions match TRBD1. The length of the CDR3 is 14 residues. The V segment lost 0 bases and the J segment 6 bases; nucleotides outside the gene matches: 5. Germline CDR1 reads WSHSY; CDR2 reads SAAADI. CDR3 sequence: CASSESRAGGEQYF. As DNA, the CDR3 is TGCGCCAGCAGTGAGTCGAGGGCAGGGGGCGAGCAGTACTTC.

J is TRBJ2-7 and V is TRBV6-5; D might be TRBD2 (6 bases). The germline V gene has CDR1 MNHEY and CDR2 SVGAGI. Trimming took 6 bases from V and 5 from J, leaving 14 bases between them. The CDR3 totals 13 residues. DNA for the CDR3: TGTGCCAGCAGCCAGGCGGGGCGGCACGAGCAGTACTTC. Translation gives CASSQAGRHEQYF.